This T cell receptor beta chain was profiled in a study of blood T cell repertoires in COVID-19. Across the whole study: Samples representing acute and convalescent COVID-19 were sourced from the United States, Italy and Spain. In each case, the material was cDNA or gDNA derived from T cells, B-cell-depleted T cells, or PBMCs.

In the original processing: Estimates of nucleated cell counts were drawn from the amplification of reference gene primers. The protocol was immunoSEQ multiplex PCR, while the TCRdb copy is restricted to in-frame clones and leaves out a portion. The V and J calls and the clone size are those of that table, but D and trimming were determined from the DNA. This sample has about 130,000 clones, with 84% found just once. Germline CDR1 is MNHEY and CDR2 is SVGEGT. The CDR3 consists of 15 residues. The germline V and J ends were trimmed by 2 bases and 0 bases, with 10 bases remaining between them. Sequencing was done on a sample of peripheral blood. J is TRBJ1-1 and V is TRBV6-2 or TRBV6-3; a weak D match, TRBD1 (6 bases). The sequence came from a woman younger than 45 who had recovered from COVID-19. CDR3 nucleotide sequence: TGTGCCAGCAGTTACCGGGCAGGGGTGAACACTGAAGCTTTCTTT. This gives the protein CASSYRAGVNTEAFF.